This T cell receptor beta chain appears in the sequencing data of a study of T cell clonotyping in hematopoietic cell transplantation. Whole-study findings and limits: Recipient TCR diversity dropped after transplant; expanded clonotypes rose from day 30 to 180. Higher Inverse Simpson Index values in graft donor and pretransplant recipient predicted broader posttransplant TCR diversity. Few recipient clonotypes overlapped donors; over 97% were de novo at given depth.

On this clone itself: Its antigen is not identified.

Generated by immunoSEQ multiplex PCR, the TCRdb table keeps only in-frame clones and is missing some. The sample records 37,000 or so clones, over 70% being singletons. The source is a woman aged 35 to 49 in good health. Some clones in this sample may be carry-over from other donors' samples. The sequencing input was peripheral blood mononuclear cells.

The CDR3 loop reads CASSFPGSYNEQFF. In DNA, the CDR3 is TGCGCCAGCAGCTTCCCGGGCTCCTACAATGAGCAGTTCTTC. The V and J genes are TRBV5-1 and TRBJ2-1, with D unresolved. CDR1 and CDR2 from the germline V gene are SGHRS and YFSETQ. With 2 bases removed from V and 0 bases from J, the gap between germline ends came to 6 bases. The CDR3 is 14 amino acids.